This T cell receptor (beta chain) stems from a study of T cell clones after liver transplantation. Whole-study context: In this trial, immunosuppression withdrawal was attempted within 2 years of liver transplant. HCV positivity affected three of eight recipients; the rest lacked autoimmune or viral indications. Until 12-24 months post-transplant, subjects got standard immunosuppression and no induction.

The repertoire was sequenced with immunoSEQ multiplex PCR; TCRdb's copy has only in-frame clones and lacks some. The table shows around 18,000 clones, with roughly nine tenths occurring only once. Regarding this clone: The antigen is unknown.

Germline V gene lookup returns CDR1 MDHEN and CDR2 SYDVKM. The CDR3 covers 15 residues. The V end was cut by 6 bases, the J end by 5 bases, with 17 bases between. Study findings and constraints: Migration into the graft, not deletion, may explain lost graft donor-reactive T cells.

This sequence joins TRBV28 and TRBJ1-3, with D perhaps TRBD1 (5 bases). This receptor was obtained from a human patient who received a liver transplant. The T cells may come from the graft donor. The specimen comprised CD8+ T cells from blood, sampled just over 45 months after liver transplant. The CDR3 sequence: CASSDHRGMRNTIYF. The CDR3 DNA follows: TGTGCCAGCAGCGATCACCGGGGGATGAGAAACACCATATATTTT.